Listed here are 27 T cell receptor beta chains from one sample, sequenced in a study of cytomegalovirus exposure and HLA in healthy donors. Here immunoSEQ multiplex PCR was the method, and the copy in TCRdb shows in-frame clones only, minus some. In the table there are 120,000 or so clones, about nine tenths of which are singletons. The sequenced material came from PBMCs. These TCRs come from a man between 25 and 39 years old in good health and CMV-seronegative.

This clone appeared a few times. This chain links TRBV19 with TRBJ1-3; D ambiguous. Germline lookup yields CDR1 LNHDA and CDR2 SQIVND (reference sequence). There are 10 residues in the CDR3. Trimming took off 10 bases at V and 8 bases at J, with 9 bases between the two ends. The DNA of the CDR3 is TGTGCCACCTCCCGGGACACCATATATTTT. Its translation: CATSRDTIYF. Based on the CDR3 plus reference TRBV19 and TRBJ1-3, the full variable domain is DGGITQSPKYLFRKEGQNVTLSCEQNLNHDAMYWYRQDPGQGLRLIYYSQIVNDFQKGDIAEGYSVSREKKESFPLTVTSAQKNPTAFYLCATSRDTIYFGEGSWLTVV.

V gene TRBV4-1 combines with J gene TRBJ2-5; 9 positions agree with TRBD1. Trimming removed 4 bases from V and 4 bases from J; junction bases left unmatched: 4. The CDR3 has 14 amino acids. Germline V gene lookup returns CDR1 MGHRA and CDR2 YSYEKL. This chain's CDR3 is CASSRGQGGETQYF. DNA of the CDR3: TGCGCCAGCAGCCGGGGACAGGGTGGAGAGACCCAGTACTTC.

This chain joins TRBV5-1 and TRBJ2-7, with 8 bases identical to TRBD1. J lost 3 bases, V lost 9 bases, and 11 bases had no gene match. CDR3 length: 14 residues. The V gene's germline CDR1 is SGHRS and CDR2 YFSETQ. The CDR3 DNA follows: TGCGCCACAATGCCCGGGACAGGAAACTACGAGCAGTACTTC. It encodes CATMPGTGNYEQYF.

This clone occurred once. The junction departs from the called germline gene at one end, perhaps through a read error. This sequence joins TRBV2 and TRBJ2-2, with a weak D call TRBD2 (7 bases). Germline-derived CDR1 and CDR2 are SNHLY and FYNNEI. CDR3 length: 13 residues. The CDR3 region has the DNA TGCGTCGGCAGGGGAGGGGAAGTCGGGGAGCTGTTTTTT. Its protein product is CVGRGGEVGELFF.

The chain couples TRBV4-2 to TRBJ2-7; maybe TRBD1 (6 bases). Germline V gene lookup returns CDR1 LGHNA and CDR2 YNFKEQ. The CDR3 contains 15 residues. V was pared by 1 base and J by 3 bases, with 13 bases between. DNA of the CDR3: TGTGCCAGCAGCCAAGCTTCCGGGACAAACTACGAGCAGTACTTC. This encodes CASSQASGTNYEQYF.

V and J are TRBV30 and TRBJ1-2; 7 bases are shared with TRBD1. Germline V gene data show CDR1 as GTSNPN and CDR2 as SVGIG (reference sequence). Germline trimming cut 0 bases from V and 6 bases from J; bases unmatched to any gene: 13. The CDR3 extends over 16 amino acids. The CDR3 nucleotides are TGTGCCTGGAGTGTACTATTCGAGGGGGCCCCCGATGGCTACACCTTC. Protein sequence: CAWSVLFEGAPDGYTF.

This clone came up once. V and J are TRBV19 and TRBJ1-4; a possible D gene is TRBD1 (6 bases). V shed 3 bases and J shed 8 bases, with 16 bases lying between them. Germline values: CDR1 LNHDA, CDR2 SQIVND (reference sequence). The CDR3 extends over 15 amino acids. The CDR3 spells CASSIPSRGGEKLFF. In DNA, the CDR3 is TGTGCCAGTAGTATTCCCTCCAGGGGTGGCGAAAAACTGTTTTTT.

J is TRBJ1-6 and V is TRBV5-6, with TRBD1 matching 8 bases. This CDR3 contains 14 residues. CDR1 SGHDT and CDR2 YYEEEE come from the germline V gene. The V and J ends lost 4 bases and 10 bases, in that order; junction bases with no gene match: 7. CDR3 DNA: TGTGCCAGCAGCAGGACAGGGAAGTGGTCACCCCTCCACTTT. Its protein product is CASSRTGKWSPLHF.

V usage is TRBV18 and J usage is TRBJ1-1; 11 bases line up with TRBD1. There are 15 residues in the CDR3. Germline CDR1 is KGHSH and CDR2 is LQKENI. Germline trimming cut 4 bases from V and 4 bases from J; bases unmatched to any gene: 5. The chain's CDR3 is CASSRVDRGPTEAFF. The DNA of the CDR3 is TGTGCCAGCTCACGAGTGGACAGGGGGCCCACTGAAGCTTTCTTT.

CDR3 in amino acids: CASSSPSGSDTGELFF. CDR3 in DNA: TGTGCCAGCAGCTCGCCTAGCGGGAGTGACACCGGGGAGCTGTTTTTT. The J gene is TRBJ2-2, the V gene TRBV5-4; 10 bases are a match to TRBD2. Germline CDR1 is SGHNT and CDR2 is YYREEE (reference sequence). The CDR3 spans 16 residues. V trimming: 3 bases; J trimming: 3 bases; junction bases outside the gene matches: 5.

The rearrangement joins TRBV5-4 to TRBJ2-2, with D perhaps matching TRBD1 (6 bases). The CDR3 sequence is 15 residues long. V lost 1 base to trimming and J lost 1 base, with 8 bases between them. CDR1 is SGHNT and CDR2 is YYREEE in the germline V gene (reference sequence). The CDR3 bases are TGTGCCAGCAGCTTGAACAGGGAGAACACCGGGGAGCTGTTTTTT. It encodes CASSLNRENTGELFF. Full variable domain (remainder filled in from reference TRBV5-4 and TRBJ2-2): ETGVTQSPTHLIKTRGQQVTLRCSSQSGHNTVSWYQQALGQGPQFIFQYYREEENGRGNFPPRFSGLQFPNYSSELNVNALELDDSALYLCASSLNRENTGELFFGEGSRLTVL.

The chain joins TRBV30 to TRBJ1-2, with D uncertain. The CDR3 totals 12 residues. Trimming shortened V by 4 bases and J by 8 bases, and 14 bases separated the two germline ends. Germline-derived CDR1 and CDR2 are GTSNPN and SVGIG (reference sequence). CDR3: CAWMSSVEGYTF. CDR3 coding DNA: TGTGCCTGGATGAGTAGCGTGGAGGGCTACACCTTC.

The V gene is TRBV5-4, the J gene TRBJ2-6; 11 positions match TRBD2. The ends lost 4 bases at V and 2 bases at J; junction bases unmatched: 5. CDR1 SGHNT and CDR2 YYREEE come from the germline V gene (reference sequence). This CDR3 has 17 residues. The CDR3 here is CASSLGSGRAGANVLTF. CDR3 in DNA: TGTGCCAGCAGCCTAGGTAGCGGGAGGGCTGGGGCCAACGTCCTGACTTTC.

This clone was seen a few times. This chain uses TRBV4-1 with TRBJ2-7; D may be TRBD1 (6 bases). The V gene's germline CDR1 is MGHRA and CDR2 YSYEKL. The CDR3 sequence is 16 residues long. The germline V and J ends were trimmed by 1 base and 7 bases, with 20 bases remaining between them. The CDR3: CASSQVGAGALGEQYF. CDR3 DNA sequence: TGCGCCAGCAGCCAAGTAGGAGCAGGGGCCCTAGGGGAGCAGTACTTC.

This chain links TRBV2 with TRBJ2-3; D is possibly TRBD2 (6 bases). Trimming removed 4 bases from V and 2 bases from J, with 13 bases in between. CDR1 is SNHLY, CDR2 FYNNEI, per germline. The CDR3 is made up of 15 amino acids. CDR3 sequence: CASSAYGGITDTQYF. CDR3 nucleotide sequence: TGTGCCAGCAGTGCATACGGCGGGATCACAGATACGCAGTATTTT.

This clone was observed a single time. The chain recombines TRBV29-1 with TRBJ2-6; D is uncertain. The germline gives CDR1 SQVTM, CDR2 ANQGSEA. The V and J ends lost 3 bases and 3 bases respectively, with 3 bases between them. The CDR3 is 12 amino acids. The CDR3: CSVDNGANVLTF. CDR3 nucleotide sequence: TGCAGCGTTGATAATGGGGCCAACGTCCTGACTTTC.

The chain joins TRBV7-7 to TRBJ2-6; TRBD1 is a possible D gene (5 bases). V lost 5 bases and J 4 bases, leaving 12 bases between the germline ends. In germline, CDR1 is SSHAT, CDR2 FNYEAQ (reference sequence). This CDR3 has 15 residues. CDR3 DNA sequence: TGTGCCAGCAGCCTAGGGGCTGGAGGGGCCAACGTCCTGACTTTC. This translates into CASSLGAGGANVLTF.

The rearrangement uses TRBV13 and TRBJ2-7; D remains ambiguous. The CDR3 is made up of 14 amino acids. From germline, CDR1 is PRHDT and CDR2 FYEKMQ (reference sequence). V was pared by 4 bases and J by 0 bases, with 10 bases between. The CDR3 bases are TGTGCCAGCAGCTCGAGACTGGACTCCTACGAGCAGTACTTC. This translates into CASSSRLDSYEQYF.

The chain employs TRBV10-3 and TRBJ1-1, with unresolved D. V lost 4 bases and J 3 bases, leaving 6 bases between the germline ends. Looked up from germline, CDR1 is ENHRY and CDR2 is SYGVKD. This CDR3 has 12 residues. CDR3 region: CAISGSYTEAFF. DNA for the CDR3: TGTGCCATCAGTGGGTCCTACACTGAAGCTTTCTTT.

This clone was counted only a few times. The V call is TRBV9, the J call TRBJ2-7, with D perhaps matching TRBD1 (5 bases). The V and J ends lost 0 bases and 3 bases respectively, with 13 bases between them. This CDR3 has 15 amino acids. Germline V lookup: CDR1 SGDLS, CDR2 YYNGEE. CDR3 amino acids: CASSVDQGPLYEQYF. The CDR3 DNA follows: TGTGCCAGCAGCGTAGACCAGGGCCCACTCTACGAGCAGTACTTC.

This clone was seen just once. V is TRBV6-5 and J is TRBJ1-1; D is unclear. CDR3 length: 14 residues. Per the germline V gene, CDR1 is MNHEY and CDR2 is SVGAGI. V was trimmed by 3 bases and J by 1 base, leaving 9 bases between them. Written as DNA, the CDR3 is TGTGCCAGCAGTTATTCGCGGAAGAACACTGAAGCTTTCTTT. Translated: CASSYSRKNTEAFF.

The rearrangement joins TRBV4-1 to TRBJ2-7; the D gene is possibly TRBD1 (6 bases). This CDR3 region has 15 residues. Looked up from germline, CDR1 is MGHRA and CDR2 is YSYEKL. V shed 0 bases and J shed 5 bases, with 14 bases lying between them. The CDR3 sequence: CASSQDPQGINEQYF. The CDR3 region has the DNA TGCGCCAGCAGCCAAGATCCCCAGGGGATCAACGAGCAGTACTTC.

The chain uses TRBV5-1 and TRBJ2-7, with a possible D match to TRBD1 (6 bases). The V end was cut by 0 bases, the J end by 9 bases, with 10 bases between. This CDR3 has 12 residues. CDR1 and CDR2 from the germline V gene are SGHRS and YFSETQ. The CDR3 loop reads CASSLGGGTQYF. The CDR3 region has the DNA TGCGCCAGCAGCTTGGGAGGGGGAACGCAGTACTTC.

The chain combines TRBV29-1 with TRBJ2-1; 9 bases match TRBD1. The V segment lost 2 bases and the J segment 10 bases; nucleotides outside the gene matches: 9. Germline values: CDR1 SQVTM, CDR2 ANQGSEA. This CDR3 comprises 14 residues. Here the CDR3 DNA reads TGCAGCGTTGAACCCCGGGACAGGGACGGGGAGCAGTTCTTC. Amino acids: CSVEPRDRDGEQFF.

The CDR3 DNA reads as TGCGCCAGCAGCTTGTTTAGCGGGAGGGCCGACGAGCAGTACTTC. It yields the protein CASSLFSGRADEQYF. This chain connects TRBV5-1 to TRBJ2-7; 11 bases map to TRBD2. CDR3 length: 15 amino acids. V trimming: 1 base; J trimming: 5 bases; junction bases outside the gene matches: 5. CDR1 and CDR2 (germline): SGHRS, YFSETQ.

In nucleotides, the CDR3 is TGTGCCAGCTCACCACCAGGGACAGACAGGGAGCAGTACTTC. The encoded protein is CASSPPGTDREQYF. The rearrangement joins TRBV18 to TRBJ2-7; 7 bases align to TRBD1. The CDR3 is 14 amino acids. In germline, CDR1 is KGHSH, CDR2 LQKENI. The V segment lost 0 bases and the J segment 7 bases; nucleotides outside the gene matches: 6.

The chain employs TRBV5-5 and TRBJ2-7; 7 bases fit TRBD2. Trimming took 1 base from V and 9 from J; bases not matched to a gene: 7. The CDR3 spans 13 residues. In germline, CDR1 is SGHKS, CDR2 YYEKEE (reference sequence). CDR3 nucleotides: TGTGCCAGCAGCTTGATGGGGGGGAATGCGCAGTACTTC. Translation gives CASSLMGGNAQYF.